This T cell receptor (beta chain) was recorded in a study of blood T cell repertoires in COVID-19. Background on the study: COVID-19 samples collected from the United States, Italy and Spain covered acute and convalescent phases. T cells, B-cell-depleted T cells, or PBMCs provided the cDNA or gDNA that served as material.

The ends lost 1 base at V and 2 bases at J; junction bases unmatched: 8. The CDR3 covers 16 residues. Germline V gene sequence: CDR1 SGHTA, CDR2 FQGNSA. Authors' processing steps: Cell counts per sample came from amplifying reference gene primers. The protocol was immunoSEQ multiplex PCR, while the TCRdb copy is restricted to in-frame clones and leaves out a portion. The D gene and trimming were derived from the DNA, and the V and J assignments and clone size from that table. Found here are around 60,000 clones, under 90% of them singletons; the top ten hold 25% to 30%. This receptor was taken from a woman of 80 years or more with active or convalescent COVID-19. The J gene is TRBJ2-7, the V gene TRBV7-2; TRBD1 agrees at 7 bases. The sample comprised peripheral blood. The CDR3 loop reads CASSLGGTQGTYEQYF. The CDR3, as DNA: TGTGCCAGCAGCTTAGGTGGGACACAGGGGACCTACGAGCAGTACTTC.